The rows below give T cell receptor beta chains drawn from one sample of a study of Graves' ophthalmopathy and Graves' hyperthyroidism. A single record per CDR3 protein comes from TCRdb applying MiXCR to the multiplex PCR reads. The table has some 160,000 distinct CDR3 sequences, 39% seen once. The sequencing sample was made of peripheral blood. The origin of the receptors is a man between 25 and 39 years old with Graves' ophthalmopathy. Each CDR3 is given with its conserved first and last residue. The order of the fields is V gene, clone size, J gene, D gene, CDR3 length, CDR3 protein, CDR3 DNA. The D gene is left open where the match is weak. Clone size is given for some rows only: seen once, a few or many times, or a class if the clone is expanded.

TRBV28	once	TRBJ2-7	TRBD2	16	CASSLRGLAWSYEQYF	TGTGCCAGCAGTTTACGTGGACTAGCGTGGTCCTACGAGCAGTACTTC
TRBV30	NA	TRBJ2-7	TRBD2	14	CAWSVASGGYEQYF	TGTGCCTGGAGTGTGGCTAGCGGTGGGTACGAGCAGTACTTC
TRBV6-1	many	TRBJ1-2	NA	15	CASSELSRRVGGYTF	TGTGCCAGCAGTGAATTGAGTAGACGGGTGGGAGGCTACACCTTC
TRBV28	NA	TRBJ1-3	NA	14	CASSFSGAGNTIYF	TGTGCCAGCAGTTTCTCGGGGGCTGGAAACACCATATATTTT
TRBV7-2	many	TRBJ1-1	NA	15	CASRPTAAVNTEAFF	TGTGCCAGCAGGCCAACCGCGGCGGTGAACACTGAAGCTTTCTTT
TRBV27	NA	TRBJ2-2	TRBD1	14	CASTPQGATGELFF	TGTGCCAGCACCCCACAGGGGGCAACCGGGGAGCTGTTTTTT
TRBV6-5	many	TRBJ2-2	TRBD1	15	CASSYPGQGVGELFF	TGTGCCAGCAGTTACCCCGGACAGGGCGTCGGGGAGCTGTTTTTT
TRBV11-2	NA	TRBJ1-1	NA	11	CASSNYREAFF	TGTGCCAGCAGCAACTACAGGGAAGCTTTCTTT
TRBV27	NA	TRBJ2-5	TRBD1	15	CASRGTGGLIETQYF	TGTGCCAGCAGGGGGACAGGGGGCTTGATCGAGACCCAGTACTTC
TRBV5-1	NA	TRBJ2-5	TRBD1	15	CASSFSPGQGETQYF	TGCGCCAGCAGCTTTTCCCCGGGACAGGGAGAGACCCAGTACTTC
TRBV19	NA	TRBJ1-2	TRBD1	15	CASSPFGDSSYGYTF	TGTGCCAGTAGTCCCTTCGGGGACAGCTCGTATGGCTACACCTTC
TRBV30	NA	TRBJ1-1	NA	11	CAWWGGTEAFF	TGTGCCTGGTGGGGGGGGACTGAAGCTTTCTTT
TRBV11-2	many	TRBJ2-7	NA	15	CASSLDLPGVYEQYF	TGTGCCAGCAGCTTAGATCTTCCAGGGGTCTACGAGCAGTACTTC
TRBV6-2/TRBV6-3	many	TRBJ2-5	TRBD2	17	CASSYPDLSGSEETQYF	TGTGCCAGCAGTTACCCCGATTTGAGCGGGAGCGAAGAGACCCAGTACTTC
TRBV6-5	once	TRBJ2-5	TRBD2	16	CASSYSLLAGVETQYF	TGTGCCAGCAGTTACTCGTTACTAGCGGGAGTTGAGACCCAGTACTTC
TRBV6-1	NA	TRBJ2-7	NA	13	CASRFRGPYEQYF	TGTGCCAGCAGATTCAGGGGACCCTACGAGCAGTACTTC
TRBV27	many	TRBJ1-2	TRBD1	16	CASSSNGIGTGHGYTF	TGTGCCAGCAGTTCAAACGGAATAGGGACAGGGCATGGCTACACCTTC
TRBV24-1	few	TRBJ2-5	NA	12	CATSDSQETQYF	TGTGCCACCAGTGATTCCCAAGAGACCCAGTACTTC
TRBV15	many	TRBJ2-4	TRBD1	16	CATSRDRQGLKNIQYF	TGTGCCACCAGCAGAGACCGACAGGGTCTTAAAAACATTCAGTACTTC
TRBV7-2	NA	TRBJ2-5	NA	15	CASSLRTGFVETQYF	TGTGCCAGCAGTTTGAGGACGGGGTTCGTCGAGACCCAGTACTTC
TRBV7-9	NA	TRBJ2-7	NA	12	CASGTNAYEQYF	TGTGCCAGCGGGACCAACGCCTACGAGCAGTACTTC
TRBV19	many	TRBJ2-7	TRBD1	15	CASSISGQALYEQYF	TGTGCCAGTAGTATTTCGGGACAGGCATTATACGAGCAGTACTTC
TRBV11-2	many	TRBJ2-7	NA	12	CASSLVGGEQYF	TGTGCCAGCAGCTTAGTTGGCGGGGAGCAGTACTTC
TRBV6-2/TRBV6-3	NA	TRBJ2-4	TRBD2	15	CASSYSGGSTNIQYF	TGTGCCAGCAGTTACTCGGGCGGGAGTACAAACATTCAGTACTTC
TRBV6-2/TRBV6-3	few	TRBJ1-1	NA	13	CASARLDLAEAFF	TGTGCCAGTGCCCGGTTGGACTTGGCTGAAGCTTTCTTT
TRBV6-1	NA	TRBJ2-5	TRBD2	16	CASSGAGGLRVETQYF	TGTGCCAGCAGTGGAGCGGGAGGGTTGAGAGTGGAGACCCAGTACTTC
TRBV20-1	many	TRBJ1-5	NA	13	CSARGPGVQPQHF	TGCAGTGCTAGAGGGCCAGGGGTTCAGCCCCAGCATTTT
TRBV6-2/TRBV6-3	many	TRBJ2-7	NA	13	CASSTGQSYEQYF	TGTGCCAGCAGTACAGGACAGTCCTACGAGCAGTACTTC
TRBV30	many	TRBJ2-5	TRBD2	14	CAWSRSSGRETQYF	TGTGCCTGGAGTCGGTCTAGCGGGAGAGAGACCCAGTACTTC
TRBV6-5	many	TRBJ1-6	NA	15	CASSSADGNNSPLHF	TGTGCCAGCAGTTCCGCGGACGGGAACAATTCACCCCTCCACTTT
TRBV28	many	TRBJ2-7	NA	13	CASTVDRNYEQYF	TGTGCCAGCACCGTGGACCGCAACTACGAGCAGTACTTC
TRBV12-3/TRBV12-4	NA	TRBJ2-4	NA	15	CASRLGGSVKNIQYF	TGTGCCAGCAGGTTGGGGGGAAGCGTAAAAAACATTCAGTACTTC
TRBV11-2	many	TRBJ1-6	NA	12	CASSPGGGSLHF	TGTGCCAGCAGCCCGGGGGGGGGATCCCTCCACTTT
TRBV28	many	TRBJ1-5	NA	14	CASEKDYSNQPQHF	TGTGCCAGCGAGAAGGATTATAGCAATCAGCCCCAGCATTTT
TRBV29-1	many	TRBJ2-7	TRBD2	12	CSVRTSGYEQYF	TGCAGCGTTAGGACTAGCGGTTACGAGCAGTACTTC
TRBV24-1	many	TRBJ2-5	NA	15	CATSDADRAGGTQYF	TGTGCCACCAGTGATGCCGACAGGGCCGGGGGGACCCAGTACTTC
TRBV20-1	many	TRBJ1-1	NA	11	CSARLEVQAFF	TGCAGTGCTAGACTTGAAGTACAAGCTTTCTTT
TRBV28	NA	TRBJ2-7	NA	12	CASSLRSTEQYF	TGTGCCAGCAGTTTAAGGTCGACCGAGCAGTACTTC
TRBV15	many	TRBJ2-7	TRBD1	14	CATSRYRGSYEQYF	TGTGCCACCAGCAGATACAGGGGTTCCTACGAGCAGTACTTC
TRBV27	few	TRBJ2-7	NA	14	CASSFGSPSGEQYF	TGTGCCAGCAGTTTTGGCAGTCCTAGTGGGGAGCAGTACTTC
TRBV28	many	TRBJ1-2	NA	15	CASISPSGTHYGYTF	TGTGCCAGCATCTCTCCCTCCGGGACACACTATGGCTACACCTTC
TRBV12-3/TRBV12-4	many	TRBJ2-5	NA	16	CASKEAYPPSQETQYF	TGTGCCAGCAAGGAGGCCTACCCCCCATCCCAAGAGACCCAGTACTTC
TRBV6-2/TRBV6-3	many	TRBJ2-4	TRBD2	15	CASSWTGGAKNIQYF	TGTGCCAGCAGTTGGACCGGGGGGGCCAAAAACATTCAGTACTTC
TRBV29-1	many	TRBJ1-1	NA	12	CSTSWGNTEAFF	TGCAGCACCTCCTGGGGGAACACTGAAGCTTTCTTT
TRBV20-1	many	TRBJ1-3	NA	15	CSAPERRAGGNTIYF	TGCAGTGCGCCTGAACGACGGGCAGGGGGAAACACCATATATTTT
TRBV6-1	many	TRBJ1-1	TRBD1	14	CASRPGQLNTEAFF	TGTGCCAGCAGGCCGGGACAGCTGAACACTGAAGCTTTCTTT
TRBV3-1	many	TRBJ2-7	NA	17	CASSQMTAGPELSPQYF	TGTGCCAGCAGCCAGATGACAGCCGGACCGGAACTAAGTCCTCAGTACTTC
TRBV18	many	TRBJ1-1	NA	15	CASSRDMGRSTEAFF	TGTGCCAGCTCACGGGACATGGGGCGCAGCACTGAAGCTTTCTTT
TRBV6-1	NA	TRBJ2-5	TRBD2	13	CASSSGRWETQYF	TGTGCCAGCAGCAGCGGGAGATGGGAGACCCAGTACTTC
TRBV12-3/TRBV12-4	many	TRBJ1-2	TRBD1	15	CASSPPTGPHYGYTF	TGTGCCAGCAGTCCCCCGACAGGGCCTCACTATGGCTACACCTTC
TRBV6-2/TRBV6-3	NA	TRBJ2-7	TRBD2	18	CASSRPPQLSGGSYEQYF	TGTGCCAGCAGCCGGCCCCCCCAGCTCAGCGGGGGTTCCTACGAGCAGTACTTC
TRBV5-1	many	TRBJ1-1	NA	12	CASSLTGTEAFF	TGCGCCAGCAGCTTGACCGGAACTGAAGCTTTCTTT
TRBV10-2	NA	TRBJ2-7	NA	11	CASSESREQYF	TGCGCCAGCAGTGAGTCGCGGGAGCAGTACTTC
TRBV6-5	many	TRBJ2-7	NA	13	CASSYSSLSEQYF	TGTGCCAGCAGTTACTCTTCTTTGAGCGAGCAGTACTTC
TRBV6-2/TRBV6-3	many	TRBJ2-5	NA	13	CASSWALRETQYF	TGTGCCAGCAGTTGGGCCCTGAGGGAGACCCAGTACTTC
TRBV11-2	many	TRBJ1-3	NA	15	CASSPTRGRGNTIYF	TGTGCCAGCAGCCCCACGCGGGGTAGAGGAAACACCATATATTTT
TRBV2	many	TRBJ2-2	TRBD1	15	CASSGTGRNTGELFF	TGTGCCAGCAGTGGGACAGGCCGGAACACCGGGGAGCTGTTTTTT
TRBV28	many	TRBJ2-2	NA	13	CASSTPATGELFF	TGTGCCAGCAGTACCCCAGCTACCGGGGAGCTGTTTTTT